This is a list of T cell receptor delta chains from one sample in a study of gamma-delta chains in newborns, infants, children. With CATT, TCRdb re-called clones from the reads. The table includes about 3,800 delta-chain clones, 1.9% detected once. Material: blood. Receptors were obtained from a child who was a newborn, infant or young child, either healthy, febrile or measles-vaccinated (not recorded which). Both conserved end residues are part of each CDR3. Each record gives: J gene, V gene, CDR3 protein.

j_gene: TRDJ2
v_gene: TRDV2
CDR3aa: CACDSLLGDTAQLFF

j_gene: TRDJ2
v_gene: TRDV2
CDR3aa: CACDSLTAQLFF

j_gene: TRDJ1
v_gene: TRDV3
CDR3aa: CALEATDKLIF

j_gene: TRDJ3
v_gene: TRDV2
CDR3aa: CACDTGGYTTWDTRQMFF

j_gene: TRDJ1
v_gene: TRDV2
CDR3aa: CACDTWGIPGDKLIF

j_gene: TRDJ1
v_gene: TRDV3
CDR3aa: CASPSYTDKLIF

j_gene: TRDJ3
v_gene: TRDV2
CDR3aa: CACDPAGGYSWDTRQMFF

j_gene: TRDJ3
v_gene: TRDV2
CDR3aa: CACDTVGIRSWDTRQMFF

j_gene: TRDJ3
v_gene: TRDV2
CDR3aa: CACDTVGDPWDTRQMFF

j_gene: TRDJ3
v_gene: TRDV2
CDR3aa: CACDTVGVMGPSSSWDTRQMFF

j_gene: TRDJ3
v_gene: TRDV1
CDR3aa: CALVYWGIHTGRSWDTRQMFF

j_gene: TRDJ3
v_gene: TRDV2
CDR3aa: CACDTLGDTSSWDTRQMFF

j_gene: TRDJ3
v_gene: TRDV2
CDR3aa: CACDKLGDAQFSSWDTRQMFF

j_gene: TRDJ3
v_gene: TRDV2
CDR3aa: CACDTLGDSSWDTRQMFF

j_gene: TRDJ1
v_gene: TRDV1
CDR3aa: CALGNPQIPIPGWGIGYTDKLIF

j_gene: TRDJ2
v_gene: TRDV3
CDR3aa: CASLLLGTAQLFF

j_gene: TRDJ1
v_gene: TRDV1
CDR3aa: CALGETPPIKTYTDKLIF

j_gene: TRDJ3
v_gene: TRDV2
CDR3aa: CACDKVLGDWSSWDTRQMFF

j_gene: TRDJ1
v_gene: TRDV2
CDR3aa: CACDSLLGDIDKLIF

j_gene: TRDJ2
v_gene: TRDV1
CDR3aa: CALGGISRLLACTAQLFF

j_gene: TRDJ3
v_gene: TRDV2
CDR3aa: CACDTVLGDITWDTRQMFF

j_gene: TRDJ3
v_gene: TRDV2
CDR3aa: CACDTLGDTFPWDTRQMFF

j_gene: TRDJ3
v_gene: TRDV2
CDR3aa: CACDTPTGGYALPSSWDTRQMFF

j_gene: TRDJ3
v_gene: TRDV2
CDR3aa: CACDKVLGGPASSWDTRQMFF

j_gene: TRDJ2
v_gene: TRDV3
CDR3aa: CARCWGGTAQLFF

j_gene: TRDJ3
v_gene: TRDV2
CDR3aa: CACDTGGYASWDTRQMFF

j_gene: TRDJ1
v_gene: TRDV1
CDR3aa: CALGEKFPSIRTGGLCTDKLIF

j_gene: TRDJ3
v_gene: TRDV2
CDR3aa: CACDTWGSSSWDTRQMFF

j_gene: TRDJ3
v_gene: TRDV2
CDR3aa: CACDILGDTSWDTRQTFF